Each of the 7 T cell receptor beta chains below was sequenced from the same sample in a study of cytomegalovirus exposure and HLA in healthy donors. The data were produced by immunoSEQ multiplex PCR, yet TCRdb's version contains in-frame clones alone and is incomplete. The sample has fewer than 85,000 clones, about 93% seen once. Sequencing was performed on PBMCs. These TCRs come from a woman under 30 in good health and CMV-seronegative.

This clone occurred once. This sequence joins TRBV4-1 and TRBJ1-1, with unresolved D. CDR1 MGHRA and CDR2 YSYEKL come from the germline V gene. V dropped 1 base and J dropped 4 bases, with 7 bases sitting between them. The CDR3 consists of 13 residues. The CDR3 region is CASSQVGATEAFF. In DNA form, the CDR3 reads TGCGCCAGCAGCCAAGTTGGAGCCACTGAAGCTTTCTTT.

This chain connects TRBV30 to TRBJ2-7; possible D gene TRBD2, 6 bases. The CDR3 covers 15 residues. The germline V gene has CDR1 GTSNPN and CDR2 SVGIG (reference sequence). Trimming stripped 0 bases from V and 1 base from J, with 13 bases between. The CDR3 region has the DNA TGTGCCTGGAGTGTACGGAGGGCAGGTTCCTACGAGCAGTACTTC. Translated: CAWSVRRAGSYEQYF.

The chain's CDR3 is CASSSTGYPYNEQFF. The CDR3 nucleotides are TGCGCCAGCAGCTCGACAGGGTACCCCTACAATGAGCAGTTCTTC. This chain uses TRBV5-1 with TRBJ2-1; 7 bases are shared with TRBD1. Germline V gene data show CDR1 as SGHRS and CDR2 as YFSETQ. V lost 3 bases to trimming and J lost 2 bases; unmatched junction nucleotides: 5. The CDR3 has 15 amino acids.

The V gene is TRBV6-6, the J gene TRBJ2-7, with D perhaps matching TRBD2 (6 bases). CDR3 length: 15 residues. The germline gives CDR1 MNHNY, CDR2 SVGAGI (reference sequence). Trimming removed 6 bases from V and 1 base from J, with 16 bases in between. The CDR3 protein is CASSIPGTESYEQYF. The CDR3 DNA reads TGTGCCAGCAGCATTCCCGGGACTGAATCCTACGAGCAGTACTTC.

The rearrangement uses TRBV28 and TRBJ1-2, with no clear D. CDR3 size: 13 residues. From germline, CDR1 is MDHEN and CDR2 SYDVKM. V was pared by 6 bases and J by 7 bases, with 15 bases between. The CDR3 DNA follows: TGTGCCAGCAGGGCACCTCCCCGCCCTGGCTACACCTTC. This sequence encodes CASRAPPRPGYTF.

This sequence joins TRBV7-2 and TRBJ2-5; D call uncertain. The CDR3 loop spans 16 amino acids. V was pared by 2 bases and J by 1 base, with 14 bases between. Germline-derived CDR1 and CDR2 are SGHTA and FQGNSA. The CDR3 reads CASSLLVPGFQETQYF. CDR3 DNA: TGTGCCAGCAGCTTACTGGTACCAGGTTTCCAAGAGACCCAGTACTTC.

This sequence joins TRBV9 and TRBJ2-2; a weak D match, TRBD1 (8 bases). The CDR3 spans 17 residues. Germline CDR1 and CDR2: SGDLS and YYNGEE. V was pared by 5 bases and J by 5 bases, with 22 bases between. The CDR3 DNA is TGTGCCAGCAGTAGGGAGGGGGGGACAGGACCGACCGGGGAGCTGTTTTTT. Its protein is CASSREGGTGPTGELFF.